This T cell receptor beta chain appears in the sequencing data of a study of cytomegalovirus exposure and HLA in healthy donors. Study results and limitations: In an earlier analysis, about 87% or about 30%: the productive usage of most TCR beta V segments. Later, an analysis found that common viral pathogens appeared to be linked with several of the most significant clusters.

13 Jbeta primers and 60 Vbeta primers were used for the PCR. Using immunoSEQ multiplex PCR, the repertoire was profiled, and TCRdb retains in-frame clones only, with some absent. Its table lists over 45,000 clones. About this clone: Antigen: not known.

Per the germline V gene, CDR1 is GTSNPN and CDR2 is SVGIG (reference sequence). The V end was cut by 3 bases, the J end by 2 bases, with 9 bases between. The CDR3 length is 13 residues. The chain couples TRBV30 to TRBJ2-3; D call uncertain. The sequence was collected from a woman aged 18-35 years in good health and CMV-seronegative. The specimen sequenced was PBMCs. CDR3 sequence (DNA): TGTGCCTGGAGCGGTGACTTCACAGATACGCAGTATTTT. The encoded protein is CAWSGDFTDTQYF. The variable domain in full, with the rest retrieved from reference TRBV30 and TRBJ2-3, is SQTIHQWPATLVQPVGSPLSLECTVEGTSNPNLYWYRQAAGRGLQLLFYSVGIGQISSEVPQNLSASRPQDRQFILSSKKLLLSDSGFYLCAWSGDFTDTQYFGPGTRLTVL.